This section outlines one T cell receptor beta chain sequence together with its context. Its target is not known. This entry belongs to a study of fetal regulatory T cell absence and autoimmunity. Study-wide context: IPEX patients had exocrine pancreas autoimmunity without clinical diabetes.

Method: immunoSEQ multiplex PCR; TCRdb's copy keeps in-frame clones and lacks some. The table includes around 100,000 clones, 72% detected once. Findings of the study overall: Pancreas TCRs were oligoclonally enriched versus cord blood, some clones over 80-fold.

Germline V lookup: CDR1 KGHSH, CDR2 LQKENI. The CDR3 length is 14 residues. Trimming cost V 3 bases and J 4 bases; bases outside gene matches: 4. The chain is built from TRBV18 and TRBJ2-3, with TRBD2 matching 7 bases. Sequencing used pancreas tissue. This receptor was obtained from a male donor with IPEX syndrome. The CDR3 loop is CASSPRERADTQYF. CDR3 DNA sequence: TGTGCCAGCTCACCGCGGGAGAGGGCAGATACGCAGTATTTT.